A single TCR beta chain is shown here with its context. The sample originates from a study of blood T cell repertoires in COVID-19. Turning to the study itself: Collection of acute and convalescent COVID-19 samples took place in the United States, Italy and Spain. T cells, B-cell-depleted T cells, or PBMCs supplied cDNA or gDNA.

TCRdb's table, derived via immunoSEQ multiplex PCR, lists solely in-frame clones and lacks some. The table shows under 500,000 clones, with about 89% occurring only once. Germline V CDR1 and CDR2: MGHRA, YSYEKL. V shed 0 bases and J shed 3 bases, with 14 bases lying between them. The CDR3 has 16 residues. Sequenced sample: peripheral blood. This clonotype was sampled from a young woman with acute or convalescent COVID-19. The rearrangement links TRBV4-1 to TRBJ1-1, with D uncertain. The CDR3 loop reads CASSQDRLGGYTEAFF. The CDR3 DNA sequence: TGCGCCAGCAGCCAAGATCGCCTGGGAGGATACACTGAAGCTTTCTTT.